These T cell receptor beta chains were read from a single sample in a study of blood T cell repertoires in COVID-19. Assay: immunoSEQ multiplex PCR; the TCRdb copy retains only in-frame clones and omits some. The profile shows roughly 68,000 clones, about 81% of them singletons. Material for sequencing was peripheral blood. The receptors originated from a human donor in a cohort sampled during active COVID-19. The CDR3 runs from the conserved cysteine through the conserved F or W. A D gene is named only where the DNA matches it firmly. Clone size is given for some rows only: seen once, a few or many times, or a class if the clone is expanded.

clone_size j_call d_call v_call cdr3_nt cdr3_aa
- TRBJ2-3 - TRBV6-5 TGTGCCAGCAGTTATTTGGATCCTCGGAGGGGAGATACGCAGTATTTT CASSYLDPRRGDTQYF
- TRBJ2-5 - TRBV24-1 TGTGCCACCAGTGTGCAAGGGGGAGAGACCCAGTACTTC CATSVQGGETQYF
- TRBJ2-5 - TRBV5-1 TGCGCCAGCAGCTTGGCCCCCCTAGAGGGGACCCAGTACTTC CASSLAPLEGTQYF
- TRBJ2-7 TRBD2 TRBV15 TGTGCCACCAGCACTCCTCCCTTCGGAGTAGCGGGGAGCTACGAGCAGTACTTC CATSTPPFGVAGSYEQYF
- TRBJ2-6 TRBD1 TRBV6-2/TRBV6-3 TGTGCCAGCATCCCACGACAGGGATTTGGGGCCAACGTCCTGACTTTC CASIPRQGFGANVLTF
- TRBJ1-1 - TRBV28 TGTGCCAGCAGTTCAGACTATCAGGGAGGAGGTCAGAGGACTGAAGCTTTCTTT CASSSDYQGGGQRTEAFF
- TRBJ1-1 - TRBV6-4 TGTGCCACCAAGTCAGGGAAGAACACTGAAGCTTTCTTT CATKSGKNTEAFF
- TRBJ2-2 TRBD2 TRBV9 TGTGCCAGCAGCGTAGTGCCACGGACTAGTCGGAACACCGGGGAGCTGTTTTTT CASSVVPRTSRNTGELFF
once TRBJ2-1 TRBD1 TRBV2 TGTGCCAGCACCGACCCGACAGGGGGGTCCTACAATGAGCAGTTCTTC CASTDPTGGSYNEQFF
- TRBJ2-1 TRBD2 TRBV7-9 TGTGCCAGCAGCCCATGGACTAGCGGGAGGGCCCAGGATGAGCAGTTCTTC CASSPWTSGRAQDEQFF
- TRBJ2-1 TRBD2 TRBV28 TGTGCCAGTCAGGCGGAGGGAGGGCCCAATGAGCAGTTCTTC CASQAEGGPNEQFF
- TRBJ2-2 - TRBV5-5 TGTGCCAGCAGCTCGCTACGCGGACTCACGGCCGGGGAGCTGTTTTTT CASSSLRGLTAGELFF
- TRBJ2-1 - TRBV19 TGTGCCAGTAGTATAGATAGGGATAGCGTCGACCTAAACTACAATGAGCAGTTCTTC CASSIDRDSVDLNYNEQFF
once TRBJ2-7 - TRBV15 TGTGCCACCAGCAGAGACAGGGGCCCCTACGAGCAGTACTTC CATSRDRGPYEQYF
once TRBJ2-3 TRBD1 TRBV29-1 TGCAGCGCCACCATGACAGGGTTGAGCACAGATACGCAGTATTTT CSATMTGLSTDTQYF
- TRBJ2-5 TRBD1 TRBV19 TGTGCCAGTAGTAAGAGGGGGCGGGAGACCCAGTACTTC CASSKRGRETQYF
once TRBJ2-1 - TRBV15 TGTGCCACCAGCAGAGAACTAACCCGAGGGTATGAGCAGTTCTTC CATSRELTRGYEQFF
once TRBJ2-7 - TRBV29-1 TGCAGCGTTCCCCGTAAACTAGGCGCCCTCTACGAGCAGTACTTC CSVPRKLGALYEQYF
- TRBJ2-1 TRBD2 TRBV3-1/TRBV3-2 TGTGCCAGCAGCCCCCCGGGACTAGCGGGAAGTCGGCAGTTCTTC CASSPPGLAGSRQFF
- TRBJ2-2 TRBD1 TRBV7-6 TGTGCCAGCAGCTCTCGACAGGGTAACACCGGGGAGCTGTTTTTT CASSSRQGNTGELFF